Included here is one T cell receptor (beta chain) sequence, with context. Its antigen is currently unknown. This entry belongs to a study of T-cell memory formation after mild COVID-19. Study results and limitations: Still unconfirmed is whether the second-wave clones peaking on day 37 recognized SARS-CoV-2. Clones that contracted clustered mainly in CM and EM if CD4+ and in EMRA if CD8+. A second wave expanding day 15 to 37 was CD4+-biased; contracting clones were balanced.

TCRdb recomputed calls from the 5' RACE reads with MiXCR, one row per CDR3 protein. The top ten clones hold roughly 8.7% of a sample with roughly 400,000 distinct CDR3 sequences, 20% to 30% of them seen once. The clonotype was recovered from an adult woman who had mild COVID-19 (a few samples of this study predate the infection). Cell type and time point are not known. Material for sequencing was PBMCs or a T cell subset sorted from them (not recorded which).

CDR3 sequence: CASSHQGTREETQYF. Written as DNA, the CDR3 is TGCGCCAGCAGCCACCAAGGGACTAGGGAAGAGACCCAGTACTTC. The gene calls are TRBV4-1 and TRBJ2-5, with 8 nucleotides matching TRBD2. Germline-derived CDR1 and CDR2 are MGHRA and YSYEKL. V trimming: 3 bases; J trimming: 3 bases; junction bases outside the gene matches: 6. This CDR3 has 15 residues.